Listed here is a single T cell receptor beta chain. What it binds is unknown. The assay was immunoSEQ multiplex PCR, and TCRdb's table has in-frame clones only and misses some. This sample has about 120,000 clones, with about 90% found just once. V trimming: 1 base; J trimming: 4 bases; junction bases outside the gene matches: 7. From germline, CDR1 is SQVTM and CDR2 ANQGSEA. CDR3 length: 15 amino acids. The study pooled second doses at about 4 or about 12 weeks. This entry comes from a study of T cell responses to AZD1222 COVID-19 vaccine. Study findings and constraints: Only a handful of people who got AZD1222 tested seropositive at baseline. When two AZD1222 doses had been given, Spike-specific TCR breadth and depth rose.

This clonotype was obtained from an adult who received the AZD1222 COVID-19 vaccine. The J gene is TRBJ2-7, the V gene TRBV29-1; 10 bases match TRBD1. The sequenced sample was peripheral blood, obtained 28 days after the second AZD1222 dose. CDR3 region: CSVEGGTGAKYEQYF. As DNA, the CDR3 is TGCAGCGTTGAAGGTGGGACAGGGGCGAAATACGAGCAGTACTTC.